This T cell receptor (beta chain) was profiled in a study of cytomegalovirus exposure and HLA in healthy donors. Study observations and caveats: Reported results showed that the classifier diagnosed cytomegalovirus status with high specificity and sensitivity. Fewer N-insertions than the roughly 700-donor mean were reportedly shown by an Asian-associated ancestry cluster in a later analysis.

Though nominally healthy at sampling, donors likely had unrecorded immune exposures. Notes on this clone: Its target is unknown.

CDR1 is MNHNS, CDR2 SASEGT, per germline. J was trimmed by 6 bases and V by 6 bases; bases with no gene match: 5. The CDR3 loop spans 14 amino acids. The PCR used 60 Vbeta and 13 Jbeta primers. Some clones are missing from TCRdb's copy, which holds only in-frame ones; the method was immunoSEQ multiplex PCR. Of 100,000 to 120,000 clones listed, 80% are singletons. Sample: PBMCs. This receptor was identified in a woman aged 55 to 70 in good health and CMV-seropositive. The gene calls are TRBV6-1 and TRBJ2-2; 9 bases line up with TRBD1. In DNA form, the CDR3 reads TGTGCCAGCAGGGATACAGGGGGCCCCGGGGAGCTGTTTTTT. Protein: CASRDTGGPGELFF.